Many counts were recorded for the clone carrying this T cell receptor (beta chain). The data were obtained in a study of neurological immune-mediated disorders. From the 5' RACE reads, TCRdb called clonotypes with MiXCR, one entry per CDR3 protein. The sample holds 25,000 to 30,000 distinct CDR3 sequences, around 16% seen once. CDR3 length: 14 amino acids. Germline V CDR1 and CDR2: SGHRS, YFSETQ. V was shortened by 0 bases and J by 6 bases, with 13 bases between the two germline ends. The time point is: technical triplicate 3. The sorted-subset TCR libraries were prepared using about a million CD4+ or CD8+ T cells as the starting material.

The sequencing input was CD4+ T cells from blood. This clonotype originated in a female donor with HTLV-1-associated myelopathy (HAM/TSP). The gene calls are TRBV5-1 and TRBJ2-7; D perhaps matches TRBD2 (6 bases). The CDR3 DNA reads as TGCGCCAGCAGCTTGGTGTTGGGGGGAGGCGAGCAGTACTTC. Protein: CASSLVLGGGEQYF.